This T cell receptor beta chain is drawn from a study of blood T cell repertoires in COVID-19. Study-wide background: Acute-phase and convalescent COVID-19 samples originated in the United States, Italy and Spain. PBMCs, B-cell-depleted T cells, or T cells provided the cDNA or gDNA that made up the material.

The CDR3 is 13 residues long. V shed 2 bases and J shed 4 bases, with 5 bases lying between them. Germline CDR1 is SNHLY and CDR2 is FYNNEI. Original processing notes: From reference gene primer amplification, estimates of nucleated cell counts were derived. Produced via immunoSEQ multiplex PCR; TCRdb's table is partial and in-frame only. The V and J calls and the clone size are those of that table, but D and trimming were determined from the DNA. The sample records about 240,000 clones, around 87% being singletons. The rearrangement uses TRBV2 and TRBJ2-2; D remains unclear. This receptor was obtained from an older woman with active or convalescent COVID-19. Material for sequencing was peripheral blood. CDR3 region: CASSEYGTGELFF. CDR3 DNA sequence: TGTGCCAGCAGTGAATACGGCACCGGGGAGCTGTTTTTT.